This entry lists 23 T cell receptor beta chains sequenced from one sample in a study of blood T cell repertoires in COVID-19. The protocol was immunoSEQ multiplex PCR, while the TCRdb copy is restricted to in-frame clones and leaves out a portion. Of more than 350,000 clones in the sample, roughly 90% were seen once. Specimen: peripheral blood. The receptors stem from a woman aged 25 to 39 with COVID-19, enrolled during active disease.

This clone was counted only a few times. V usage is TRBV5-1 and J usage is TRBJ2-3; 10 bases are a match to TRBD1. Germline V gene sequence: CDR1 SGHRS, CDR2 YFSETQ. The V segment lost 4 bases and the J segment 3 bases; nucleotides outside the gene matches: 8. The CDR3 extends over 16 amino acids. The CDR3 region is CASSKGTGALTDTQYF. The CDR3 DNA follows: TGCGCCAGCAGCAAAGGGACAGGGGCTCTAACAGATACGCAGTATTTT.

The chain has TRBV4-3 and TRBJ2-7; D call uncertain. Trimming took 1 base from V and 5 from J, leaving 12 bases between them. The CDR3 spans 14 residues. The germline gives CDR1 LGHNA, CDR2 YSLEER. DNA for the CDR3: TGCGCCAGCAGCCAAGGCCCCAGGCGACACGAGCAGTACTTC. Amino acids: CASSQGPRRHEQYF.

The V and J genes are TRBV28 and TRBJ2-1; 7 nucleotides align to TRBD2. Germline assignment: CDR1 MDHEN and CDR2 SYDVKM. The CDR3 consists of 15 residues. With 6 bases clipped from V and 0 bases from J, the junction kept 5 bases outside the gene matches. CDR3 residues: CASRAGLSSYNEQFF. In DNA form, the CDR3 reads TGTGCCAGCAGAGCGGGACTCAGCTCCTACAATGAGCAGTTCTTC.

V is TRBV7-9 and J is TRBJ1-3; possibly TRBD1 for D (5 bases). Germline loops: CDR1 SEHNR, CDR2 FQNEAQ (reference sequence). V was cut by 8 bases and J by 1 base, with 12 bases left in between. The CDR3 length is 14 residues. The CDR3 bases are TGTGCCAGCGCGGACATAACGTCTGGAAACACCATATATTTT. It is translated as CASADITSGNTIYF. The whole variable domain, filled in from reference TRBV7-9 and TRBJ1-3, reads DTGVSQNPRHKITKRGQNVTFRCDPISEHNRLYWYRQTLGQGPEFLTYFQNEAQLEKSRLLSDRFSAERPKGSFSTLEIQRTEQGDSAMYLCASADITSGNTIYFGEGSWLTVV.

This chain uses TRBV7-9 with TRBJ1-2; D not certain. This CDR3 has 11 amino acids. Germline V gene lookup returns CDR1 SEHNR and CDR2 FQNEAQ (reference sequence). The V and J ends lost 5 bases and 8 bases respectively, with 9 bases between them. CDR3 nucleotide sequence: TGTGCCAGCAGCCCCGTTCCCGGCTACACCTTC. Residues: CASSPVPGYTF.

This CDR3 reads CASSATSGSINEQFF. The CDR3 nucleotides are TGTGCCAGCAGCGCGACTAGCGGGAGCATAAATGAGCAGTTCTTC. The chain combines TRBV27 with TRBJ2-1; 12 bases are a match to TRBD2. Germline CDR1 MNHEY, CDR2 SMNVEV (reference sequence). The V gene end was trimmed by 6 bases and the J gene end by 7 bases; junction bases not matched to a gene: 7. This CDR3 comprises 15 residues.

The gene calls are TRBV19 and TRBJ2-1; 16 nucleotides match TRBD2. Trimming took 4 bases from V and 1 from J; bases not matched to a gene: 7. CDR1 LNHDA and CDR2 SQIVND come from the germline V gene (reference sequence). The CDR3 consists of 19 residues. CDR3 sequence (DNA): TGTGCCAGTAGTAGGAAGGGACTAGCGGGGGGGGATTCCTACAATGAGCAGTTCTTC. Translating gives CASSRKGLAGGDSYNEQFF.

The V call is TRBV5-1, the J call TRBJ2-7; TRBD1 matches at 8 bases. This CDR3 has 15 residues. Per the germline V gene, CDR1 is SGHRS and CDR2 is YFSETQ. V was pared by 3 bases and J by 2 bases, with 7 bases of the junction left unmatched. The CDR3 DNA reads TGCGCCAGCAGCTCAGGACAGGGACGAACCTACGAGCAGTACTTC. It specifies CASSSGQGRTYEQYF.

This CDR3 is CASSRTSGYNEQFF. Here the CDR3 DNA reads TGTGCCAGCAGTAGGACTAGCGGCTACAATGAGCAGTTCTTC. The chain has TRBV9 and TRBJ2-1, with 10 bases identical to TRBD2. The CDR3 spans 14 residues. V lost 5 bases to trimming and J lost 3 bases; unmatched junction nucleotides: 2. Germline lookup yields CDR1 SGDLS and CDR2 YYNGEE. The whole variable domain, remainder taken from reference TRBV9 and TRBJ2-1, is DSGVTQTPKHLITATGQRVTLRCSPRSGDLSVYWYQQSLDQGLQFLIQYYNGEERAKGNILERFSAQQFPDLHSELNLSSLELGDSALYFCASSRTSGYNEQFFGPGTRLTVL.

The chain joins TRBV7-2 to TRBJ2-7; tentative D call: TRBD1 (6 bases). The CDR3 is 13 amino acids. V lost 4 bases to trimming and J lost 6 bases, with 13 bases between them. Germline V gene lookup returns CDR1 SGHTA and CDR2 FQGNSA. The CDR3 loop is CASSSGQSGEQYV. The CDR3 nucleotides read TGTGCCAGCAGCTCGGGACAATCGGGCGAGCAGTACGTC.

This chain connects TRBV7-6 to TRBJ2-7; D is possibly TRBD1 (5 bases). In germline, CDR1 is SGHVS, CDR2 FNYEAQ. This CDR3 is 17 amino acids long. V was clipped by 2 bases and J by 5 bases, with 22 bases between them. CDR3 sequence: CASSLFSYQGGKDEQYF. The CDR3 nucleotides are TGTGCCAGCAGCTTATTTTCCTACCAGGGTGGGAAGGACGAGCAGTACTTC. The full variable domain, its missing parts supplied by reference TRBV7-6 and TRBJ2-7, is GAGVSQSPRYKVTKRGQDVALRCDPISGHVSLYWYRQALGQGPEFLTYFNYEAQQDKSGLPNDRFSAERPEGSISTLTIQRTEQRDSAMYRCASSLFSYQGGKDEQYFGPGTRLTVT.

This clone was observed a few times. The rearrangement joins TRBV2 to TRBJ2-1; 10 bases align to TRBD2. Germline V lookup: CDR1 SNHLY, CDR2 FYNNEI. CDR3 length equals 18 residues. Trimming at V came to 5 bases and at J to 4 bases, leaving 14 bases not matched to a gene. The DNA of the CDR3 is TGTGCCAGCAGTCCTTCGGTACTTCTAGCGGGGGATTACAATGAGCAGTTCTTC. Its translation is CASSPSVLLAGDYNEQFF.

The chain uses TRBV9 and TRBJ1-1; D not resolved. The CDR3 runs 12 residues. Deletions cut 4 bases from V and 5 bases from J, with 9 bases between. Germline CDR1 reads SGDLS; CDR2 reads YYNGEE. As DNA, the CDR3 is TGTGCCAGCAGCCCATCTGAGACTGAAGCTTTCTTT. This sequence encodes CASSPSETEAFF.

This chain connects TRBV3-1 (or the pseudogene TRBV3-2) to TRBJ2-7, with D tentatively TRBD1 (5 bases). The CDR3 runs 15 residues. The germline V gene has CDR1 LGHDT and CDR2 YNNKEL (reference sequence). V shed 1 base and J shed 3 bases, with 13 bases lying between them. The CDR3 here is CASSQANQGVYEQYF. The DNA of the CDR3 is TGTGCCAGCAGCCAAGCTAATCAAGGGGTCTACGAGCAGTACTTC.

The V and J genes are TRBV15 and TRBJ2-5, with D possibly matching TRBD2 (5 bases). The V and J ends lost 0 bases and 5 bases respectively, with 13 bases between them. The germline V gene has CDR1 LNHNV and CDR2 YYDKDF (reference sequence). CDR3 length: 15 amino acids. CDR3 in amino acids: CATSRDPRAGETQYF. For the CDR3, the DNA is TGTGCCACCAGCAGAGATCCGCGGGCCGGGGAGACCCAGTACTTC.

Notes on this clone: Other nucleotide sequences in the sample specify the same CDR3. The rearrangement links TRBV27 to TRBJ1-1; no clear D. The CDR3 sequence is 13 residues long. V lost 2 bases to trimming and J lost 4 bases, with 8 bases between them. Germline CDR1 reads MNHEY; CDR2 reads SMNVEV (reference sequence). The CDR3 nucleotides read TGTGCCAGCAGTTTAAGTGGAGGCACTGAAGCTTTCTTT. It encodes CASSLSGGTEAFF.

This chain links TRBV5-1 with TRBJ2-1; TRBD2 aligns across 7 bases. Germline values: CDR1 SGHRS, CDR2 YFSETQ. This CDR3 has 14 amino acids. V was pared by 3 bases and J by 7 bases, with 7 bases of the junction left unmatched. The CDR3 DNA sequence: TGCGCCAGCAGCTCGCTAGCAGCGGGGAATGAGCAGTTCTTC. Encoded protein: CASSSLAAGNEQFF.

This clone showed up just a few times. The chain links TRBV11-3 to TRBJ2-1; 9 bases are a match to TRBD2. J gave up 6 bases and V 5 bases, and 14 bases lay outside the gene matches. Germline loops: CDR1 SGHNT, CDR2 YENEEA. This CDR3 has 17 residues. The CDR3 here is CASSPLGRGGGANEQFF. DNA for the CDR3: TGTGCCAGCAGCCCCCTAGGGCGTGGCGGGGGGGCCAATGAGCAGTTCTTC. The variable domain in full, with the rest retrieved from reference TRBV11-3 and TRBJ2-1, is EAGVVQSPRYKIIEKKQPVAFWCNPISGHNTLYWYLQNLGQGPELLIRYENEEAVDDSQLPKDRFSAERLKGVDSTLKIQPAELGDSAVYLCASSPLGRGGGANEQFFGPGTRLTVL.

This chain links TRBV3-1 (or the pseudogene TRBV3-2) with TRBJ2-3, with 9 bases fitting TRBD2. The length of the CDR3 is 18 residues. The V and J ends lost 4 bases and 2 bases, in that order; junction bases with no gene match: 13. Looked up from germline, CDR1 is LGHDT and CDR2 is YNNKEL (reference sequence). The CDR3 reads CASSRGRASGAHTDTQYF. CDR3 bases: TGTGCCAGCAGCCGGGGAAGGGCTAGCGGGGCCCACACAGATACGCAGTATTTT.

This chain uses TRBV19 with TRBJ1-5; D may be TRBD1 (6 bases). CDR3 length equals 15 residues. Germline CDR1 reads LNHDA; CDR2 reads SQIVND (reference sequence). V was clipped by 4 bases and J by 5 bases, with 15 bases between them. The CDR3 spells CASSTRGVVDQPQHF. The DNA of the CDR3 is TGTGCCAGTAGTACCAGGGGAGTGGTGGATCAGCCCCAGCATTTT.

This sequence joins TRBV3-1 (or the pseudogene TRBV3-2) and TRBJ2-3; 7 positions match TRBD2. Germline-derived CDR1 and CDR2 are LGHDT and YNNKEL (reference sequence). V dropped 3 bases and J dropped 0; count of bases not matched to a gene: 9. CDR3 size: 17 residues. The DNA for the CDR3 is TGTGCCAGCAGCCATGGGGGGGAGGACCCGAGCACAGATACGCAGTATTTT. Amino acid sequence: CASSHGGEDPSTDTQYF.

The genes are TRBV19 and TRBJ1-3, with TRBD1 matching over 8 bases. Losses at the gene ends were 4 bases for V and 0 bases for J; bases not matched to a gene: 5. This CDR3 is 16 amino acids long. Germline lookup yields CDR1 LNHDA and CDR2 SQIVND (reference sequence). CDR3 region: CASSTRTGRSGNTIYF. The DNA for the CDR3 is TGTGCCAGTAGTACTCGGACAGGGCGCTCTGGAAACACCATATATTTT. Full variable domain (remainder filled in from reference TRBV19 and TRBJ1-3): DGGITQSPKYLFRKEGQNVTLSCEQNLNHDAMYWYRQDPGQGLRLIYYSQIVNDFQKGDIAEGYSVSREKKESFPLTVTSAQKNPTAFYLCASSTRTGRSGNTIYFGEGSWLTVV.

The rearrangement joins TRBV5-1 to TRBJ1-6; D may be TRBD1 (6 bases). Germline V gene lookup returns CDR1 SGHRS and CDR2 YFSETQ. V lost 0 bases and J 5 bases, leaving 9 bases between the germline ends. The CDR3 sequence is 15 residues long. CDR3 in amino acids: CASSLEGVHNSPLHF. In nucleotides, the CDR3 is TGCGCCAGCAGCTTGGAGGGGGTCCATAATTCACCCCTCCACTTT.